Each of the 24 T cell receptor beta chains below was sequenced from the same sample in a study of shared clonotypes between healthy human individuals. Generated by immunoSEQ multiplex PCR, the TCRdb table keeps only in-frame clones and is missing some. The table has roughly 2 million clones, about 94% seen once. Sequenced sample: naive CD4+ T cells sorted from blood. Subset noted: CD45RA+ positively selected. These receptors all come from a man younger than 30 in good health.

CDR3 nucleotide sequence: TGTGCCAGCTCACCGGGAAGCACGACCCAAGAGACCCAGTACTTC. It codes for CASSPGSTTQETQYF. The rearrangement joins TRBV18 to TRBJ2-5, with D unresolved. Trimming left V 3 bases short and J 1 base short, with 12 bases between. Germline V gene lookup returns CDR1 KGHSH and CDR2 LQKENI. This CDR3 is built from 15 residues.

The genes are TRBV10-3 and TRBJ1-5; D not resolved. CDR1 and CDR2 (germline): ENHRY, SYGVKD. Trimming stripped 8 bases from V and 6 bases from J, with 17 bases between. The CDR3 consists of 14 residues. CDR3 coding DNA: TGTGCCATCTCGCCGGGGTTAAGCGGTCAGCCCCAGCATTTT. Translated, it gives CAISPGLSGQPQHF.

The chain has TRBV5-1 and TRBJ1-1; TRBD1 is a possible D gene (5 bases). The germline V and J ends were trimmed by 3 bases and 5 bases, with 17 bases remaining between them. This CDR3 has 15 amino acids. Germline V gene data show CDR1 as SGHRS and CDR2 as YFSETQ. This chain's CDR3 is CASSWEWGRGTEAFF. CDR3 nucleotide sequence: TGCGCCAGCAGCTGGGAGTGGGGCCGGGGGACTGAAGCTTTCTTT.

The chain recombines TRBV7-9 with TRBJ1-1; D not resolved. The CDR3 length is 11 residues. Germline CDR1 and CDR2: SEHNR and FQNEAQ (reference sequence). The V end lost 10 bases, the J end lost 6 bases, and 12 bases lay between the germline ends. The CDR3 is CATEGLPEAFF. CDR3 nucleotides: TGTGCCACCGAGGGCTTGCCTGAAGCTTTCTTT.

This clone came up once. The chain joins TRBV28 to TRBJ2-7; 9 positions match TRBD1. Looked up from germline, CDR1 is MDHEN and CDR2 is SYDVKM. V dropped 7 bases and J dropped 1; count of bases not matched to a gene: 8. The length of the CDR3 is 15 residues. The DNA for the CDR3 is TGTGCCAGCACTACAGGGGGCGCCGTATCCTACGAGCAGTACTTC. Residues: CASTTGGAVSYEQYF.

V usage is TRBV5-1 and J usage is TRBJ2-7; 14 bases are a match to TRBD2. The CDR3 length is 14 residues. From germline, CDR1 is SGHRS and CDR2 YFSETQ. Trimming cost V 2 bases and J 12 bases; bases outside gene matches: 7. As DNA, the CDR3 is TGCGCCAGCAGCTTTGGACTAGCGGGGGGCGATGGGTACTTC. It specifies CASSFGLAGGDGYF.

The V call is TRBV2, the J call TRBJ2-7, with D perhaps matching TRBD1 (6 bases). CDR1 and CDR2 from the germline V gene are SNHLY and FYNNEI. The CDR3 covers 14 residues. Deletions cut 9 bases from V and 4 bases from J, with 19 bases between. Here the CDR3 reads CASTVEGGGYEQYF. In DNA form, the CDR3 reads TGTGCCAGTACAGTGGAAGGGGGTGGGTACGAGCAGTACTTC.

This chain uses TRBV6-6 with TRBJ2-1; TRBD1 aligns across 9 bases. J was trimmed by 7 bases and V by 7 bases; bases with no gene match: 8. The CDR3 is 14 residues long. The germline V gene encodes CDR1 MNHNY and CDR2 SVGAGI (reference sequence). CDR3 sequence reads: CASTGTGTENEQFF. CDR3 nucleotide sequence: TGTGCCAGCACGGGGACAGGGACCGAGAATGAGCAGTTCTTC.

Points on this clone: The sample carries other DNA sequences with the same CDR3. The CDR3 protein is CASSLARGYEQYF. The CDR3 DNA sequence: TGTGCCAGCAGCTTGGCTAGGGGCTACGAGCAGTACTTC. The chain recombines TRBV5-4 with TRBJ2-7, with D tentatively TRBD1 (5 bases). The V and J ends lost 0 bases and 3 bases respectively, with 7 bases between them. The CDR3 contains 13 residues. Germline V gives CDR1 SGHNT, CDR2 YYREEE (reference sequence). The variable domain in full, completed from reference TRBV5-4 and TRBJ2-7, reads ETGVTQSPTHLIKTRGQQVTLRCSSQSGHNTVSWYQQALGQGPQFIFQYYREEENGRGNFPPRFSGLQFPNYSSELNVNALELDDSALYLCASSLARGYEQYFGPGTRLTVT.

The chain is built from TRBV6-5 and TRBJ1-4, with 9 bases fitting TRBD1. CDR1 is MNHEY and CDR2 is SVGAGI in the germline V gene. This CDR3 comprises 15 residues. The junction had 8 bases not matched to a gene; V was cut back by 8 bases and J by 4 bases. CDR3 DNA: TGTGCCAGCCGAAGCCTGGGACAGGGTAATGAAAAACTGTTTTTT. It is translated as CASRSLGQGNEKLFF.

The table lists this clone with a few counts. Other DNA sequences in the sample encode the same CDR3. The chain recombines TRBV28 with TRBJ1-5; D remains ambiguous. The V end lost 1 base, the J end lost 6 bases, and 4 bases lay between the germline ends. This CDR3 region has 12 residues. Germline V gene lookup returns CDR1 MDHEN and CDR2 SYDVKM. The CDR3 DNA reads TGTGCCAGCAGTTTATTATCTCAGCCCCAGCATTTT. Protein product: CASSLLSQPQHF.

The CDR3 region has the DNA TGTGCCAGCAGCTTAATAAGGGGGAGCTCCTACGAGCAGTACTTC. It is translated as CASSLIRGSSYEQYF. The V and J genes are TRBV11-3 and TRBJ2-7; D might be TRBD1 (6 bases). CDR1 is SGHNT and CDR2 is YENEEA in the germline V gene. Trimming shortened V by 2 bases and J by 0 bases, and 11 bases separated the two germline ends. CDR3 length: 15 amino acids.

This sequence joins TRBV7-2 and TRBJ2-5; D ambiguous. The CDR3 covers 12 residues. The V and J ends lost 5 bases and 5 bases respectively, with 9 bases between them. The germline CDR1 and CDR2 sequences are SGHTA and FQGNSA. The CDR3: CASSLNWETQYF. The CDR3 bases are TGTGCCAGCAGCCTCAACTGGGAGACCCAGTACTTC.

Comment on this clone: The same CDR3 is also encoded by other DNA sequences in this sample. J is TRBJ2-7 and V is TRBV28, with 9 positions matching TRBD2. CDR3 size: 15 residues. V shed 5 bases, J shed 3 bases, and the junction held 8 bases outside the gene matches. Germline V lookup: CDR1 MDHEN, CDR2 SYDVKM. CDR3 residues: CASSPEGSGSYEQYF. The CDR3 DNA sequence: TGTGCCAGCAGTCCGGAAGGTAGCGGGAGCTACGAGCAGTACTTC. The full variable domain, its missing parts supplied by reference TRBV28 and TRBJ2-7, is DVKVTQSSRYLVKRTGEKVFLECVQDMDHENMFWYRQDPGLGLRLIYFSYDVKMKEKGDIPEGYSVSREKKERFSLILESASTNQTSMYLCASSPEGSGSYEQYFGPGTRLTVT.

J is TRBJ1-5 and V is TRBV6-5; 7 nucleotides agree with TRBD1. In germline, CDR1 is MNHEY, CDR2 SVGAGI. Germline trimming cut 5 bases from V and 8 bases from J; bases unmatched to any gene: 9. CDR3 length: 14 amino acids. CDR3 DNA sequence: TGTGCCAGCAGTAACCACAGGGGACGGGAGCCCCAGCATTTT. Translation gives CASSNHRGREPQHF.

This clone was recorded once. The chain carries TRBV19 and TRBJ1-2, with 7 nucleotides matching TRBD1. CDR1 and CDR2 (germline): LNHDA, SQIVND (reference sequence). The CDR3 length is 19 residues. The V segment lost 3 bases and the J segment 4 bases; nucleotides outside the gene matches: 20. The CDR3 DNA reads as TGTGCCAGTAGTATTCTCGACACTCCTCGAAGGGGGCCCCTCTATGGCTACACCTTC. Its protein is CASSILDTPRRGPLYGYTF.

DNA of the CDR3: TGTGCCAGCAGATCTCGGGGCTCAGGCTATGGCTACACCTTC. It translates to CASRSRGSGYGYTF. V usage is TRBV6-5 and J usage is TRBJ1-2, with D possibly matching TRBD1 (5 bases). Between the trimmed V and J ends, which lost 6 bases and 4 bases, there was a span of 15 bases. CDR3 length equals 14 residues. The germline gives CDR1 MNHEY, CDR2 SVGAGI.

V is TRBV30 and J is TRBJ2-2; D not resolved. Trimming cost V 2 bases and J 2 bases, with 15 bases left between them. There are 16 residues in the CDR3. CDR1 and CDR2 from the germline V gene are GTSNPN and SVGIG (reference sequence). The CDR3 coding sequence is TGTGCCTGGAGTCCCGGCGGTACTGTTAACACCGGGGAGCTGTTTTTT. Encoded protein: CAWSPGGTVNTGELFF.

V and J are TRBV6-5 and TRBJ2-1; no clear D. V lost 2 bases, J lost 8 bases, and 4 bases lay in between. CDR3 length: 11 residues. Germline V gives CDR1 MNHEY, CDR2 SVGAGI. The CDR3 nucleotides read TGTGCCAGCAGTTACGTCGATGAGCAGTTCTTC. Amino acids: CASSYVDEQFF.

The CDR3 protein is CASSEGGAHADTQYF. Here the CDR3 DNA reads TGTGCCAGCAGTGAAGGGGGCGCCCACGCAGATACGCAGTATTTT. This chain uses TRBV6-1 with TRBJ2-3; D is perhaps TRBD1 (5 bases). The CDR3 covers 15 residues. The germline V and J ends were trimmed by 1 base and 4 bases, with 12 bases remaining between them. Germline values: CDR1 MNHNS, CDR2 SASEGT.

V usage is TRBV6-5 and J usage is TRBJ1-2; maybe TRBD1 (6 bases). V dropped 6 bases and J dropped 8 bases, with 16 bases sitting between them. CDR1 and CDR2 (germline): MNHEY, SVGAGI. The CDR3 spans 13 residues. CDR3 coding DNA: TGTGCCAGCAGGCCGGGACAAAGTATAGGCTACACCTTC. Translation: CASRPGQSIGYTF.

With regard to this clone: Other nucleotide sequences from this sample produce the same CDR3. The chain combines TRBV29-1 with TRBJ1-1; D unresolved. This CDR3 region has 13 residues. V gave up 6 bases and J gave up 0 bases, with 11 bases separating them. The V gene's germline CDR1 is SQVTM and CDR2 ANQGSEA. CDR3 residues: CSVRGVMNTEAFF. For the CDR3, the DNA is TGCAGCGTCCGTGGTGTGATGAACACTGAAGCTTTCTTT.

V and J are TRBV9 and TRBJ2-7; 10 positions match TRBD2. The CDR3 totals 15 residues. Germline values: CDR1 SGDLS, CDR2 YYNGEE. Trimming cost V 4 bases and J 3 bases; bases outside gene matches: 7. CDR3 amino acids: CASSHSSGGGYEQYF. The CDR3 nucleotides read TGTGCCAGCAGCCACTCTAGCGGGGGCGGCTACGAGCAGTACTTC.

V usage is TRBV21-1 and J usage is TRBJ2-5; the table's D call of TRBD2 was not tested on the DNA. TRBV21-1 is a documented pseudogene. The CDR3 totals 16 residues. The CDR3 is CASSATSGGALETQYF. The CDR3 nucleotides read TGTGCCAGCAGCGCCACTAGCGGGGGGGCCTTAGAGACCCAGTACTTC.